Below, one T cell receptor (beta chain) is given with its context. Antigen unknown. The treatment denotes: 15 Gy SBRT to primary tumor, nephrectomy 4 weeks later. The data stem from a study of radiation and T cells in renal cell carcinoma. After removal of 5 bases from V and 0 bases from J, the junction contained 3 bases not matched to a gene. This CDR3 region has 14 residues. From germline, CDR1 is MDHEN and CDR2 SYDVKM. Sequencing used immunoSEQ multiplex PCR; TCRdb keeps in-frame clones, though not all of them. The data contain several thousand clones, about three fifths of them singletons. Study conclusions and caveats: Dominant CDR3 motifs were more common in irradiated tumors than controls.

The rearrangement links TRBV28 to TRBJ1-2, with 7 bases that match TRBD1. The sequence came from a man aged 55-75 years with renal cell carcinoma. Source: tumor tissue, taken from a patient whose treatment included radiotherapy and nephrectomy. In nucleotides, the CDR3 is TGTGCCAGCAGTACCGGGACAGCTAACTATGGCTACACCTTC. This translates into CASSTGTANYGYTF.